The 3 T cell receptor beta chains presented below share a single source sample, sequenced in a study of CD8+ T cells in alopecia areata. cDNA reverse transcribed from extracted RNA served as the sequencing template. Produced via immunoSEQ multiplex PCR; TCRdb's table is partial and in-frame only. Found here are about 150,000 clones, less than 70% of them singletons; the top ten hold roughly 15%. Treatment of the sample: oral pan-JAK inhibitor, 5-10 mg twice daily. The material sequenced was CD8+ T cells sorted from blood, taken at week 4, from a patient treated with tofacitinib. These TCRs come from a human donor with alopecia areata.

V and J are TRBV4-1 and TRBJ1-2, with 9 bases fitting TRBD1. J was trimmed by 6 bases and V by 0 bases; bases with no gene match: 5. This CDR3 contains 15 residues. The germline V gene has CDR1 MGHRA and CDR2 YSYEKL. CDR3 protein: CASSQERTGADGYTF. The CDR3 DNA sequence: TGCGCCAGCAGCCAAGAAAGGACAGGGGCGGATGGCTACACCTTC.

This clone showed up just a few times. The CDR3 DNA follows: TGTGCCAGCAGCTCGCCGGAACACTATGGCTACACCTTC. Amino acid sequence: CASSSPEHYGYTF. The genes are TRBV7-9 and TRBJ1-2; unclear D gene. Trimming removed 4 bases at V and 3 bases at J, with 9 bases between. The CDR3 length is 13 residues. Germline values: CDR1 SEHNR, CDR2 FQNEAQ (reference sequence).

The chain has TRBV30 and TRBJ2-6; D is undetermined. Germline assignment: CDR1 GTSNPN and CDR2 SVGIG (reference sequence). With 1 base removed from V and 8 bases from J, the gap between germline ends came to 6 bases. The CDR3 length is 12 residues. The chain's CDR3 is CAWSAGPNVLTF. DNA for the CDR3: TGTGCCTGGAGTGCGGGTCCCAACGTCCTGACTTTC.